This T cell receptor beta chain is from a study of post-analysis software for immune sequencing data. Study details: Included among the disease courses, which were recorded for the cohort, were relapsing-remitting, secondary progressive and progressive-relapsing multiple sclerosis.

Unique-molecular-identifier-tagged TCR beta cDNA libraries were used. From about 1 to 10 million T cells, 500,000 or so cDNA molecules were obtained. TCRdb passed the PCR reads through MiXCR, listing each CDR3 protein once. The data show hundreds of thousands of distinct CDR3 sequences, with approximately 30% seen just once and under 0.7% held by the top ten. General observations from the study: Multiple sclerosis patients showed significantly lower normalized Chao1 diversity than controls did. Samples from one preparation batch, clustered by F measure, grouped strongly together.

There are a few counts of this clonotype. Antigen: not known. The TCR originated in a girl aged 10 to 17 with multiple sclerosis. Sequences were obtained from blood.

Here the CDR3 DNA reads TGCAGCGTGGGGACCTACACTGAAGCTTTCTTT. Encoded protein: CSVGTYTEAFF. This sequence joins TRBV29-1 and TRBJ1-1, with D possibly TRBD1 on 5 matching bases. CDR1 and CDR2 (germline): SQVTM, ANQGSEA. V lost 6 bases, J lost 3 bases, and 8 bases lay in between. The CDR3 totals 11 residues.